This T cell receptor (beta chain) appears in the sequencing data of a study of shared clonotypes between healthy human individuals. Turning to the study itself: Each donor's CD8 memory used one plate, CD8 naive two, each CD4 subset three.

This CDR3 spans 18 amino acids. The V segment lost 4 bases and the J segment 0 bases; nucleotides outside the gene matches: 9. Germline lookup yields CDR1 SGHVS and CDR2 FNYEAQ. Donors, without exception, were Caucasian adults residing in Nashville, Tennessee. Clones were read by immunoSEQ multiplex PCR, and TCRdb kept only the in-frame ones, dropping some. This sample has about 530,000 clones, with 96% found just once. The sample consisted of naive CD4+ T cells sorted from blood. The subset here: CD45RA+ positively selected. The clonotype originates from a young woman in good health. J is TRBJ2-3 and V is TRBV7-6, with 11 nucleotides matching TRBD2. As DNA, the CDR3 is TGTGCCAGCAGCTCGATCGGACTAGCGGGCCCTAGCACAGATACGCAGTATTTT. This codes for CASSSIGLAGPSTDTQYF.